This passage covers 17 T cell receptor beta chains from one sample sequenced in a study of blood T cell repertoires in COVID-19. Some clones are missing from TCRdb's copy, which holds only in-frame ones; the method was immunoSEQ multiplex PCR. The repertoire has about 330,000 clones, roughly 88% of them found once; the top ten carry 1.5% to 2%. Sequenced sample: peripheral blood. These TCRs come from a woman between 50 and 59 years old with acute or convalescent COVID-19.

As DNA, the CDR3 is TGTGCCAGCAGTTTGTTGGGGACAGGGGGCAATCAGCCCCAGCATTTT. It yields the protein CASSLLGTGGNQPQHF. V gene TRBV27 combines with J gene TRBJ1-5; 10 bases are a match to TRBD1. The CDR3 has 16 residues. Germline V lookup: CDR1 MNHEY, CDR2 SMNVEV (reference sequence). V dropped 3 bases and J dropped 2; count of bases not matched to a gene: 4.

The CDR3 DNA sequence: TGTGCCAGCAGGGGACTAGCGTTGTCCTACAATGAGCAGTTCTTC. Translating it yields CASRGLALSYNEQFF. This chain links TRBV6-5 with TRBJ2-1; 10 positions agree with TRBD2. Trimming took 6 bases from V and 1 from J; bases not matched to a gene: 3. Per germline, CDR1 MNHEY and CDR2 SVGAGI. The CDR3 has 15 residues.

This clone was seen only a few times. CDR3 nucleotides: TGCGCCAGCAGCCCAGGGGCTAATAGCAATCAGCCCCAGCATTTT. It encodes CASSPGANSNQPQHF. The chain combines TRBV5-1 with TRBJ1-5; possibly TRBD1 for D (6 bases). Germline lookup yields CDR1 SGHRS and CDR2 YFSETQ. The ends were cut back, 4 bases at V and 0 bases at J, with 11 bases in the middle. CDR3 size: 15 residues.

The chain recombines TRBV7-9 with TRBJ1-1; 9 nucleotides agree with TRBD1. Germline V lookup: CDR1 SEHNR, CDR2 FQNEAQ (reference sequence). J was trimmed by 4 bases and V by 5 bases; bases with no gene match: 17. The CDR3 is made up of 18 amino acids. The CDR3 DNA follows: TGTGCCAGCAGCCCCCGAATTCTGACAGGGGGTCTGGTCACTGAAGCTTTCTTT. It yields the protein CASSPRILTGGLVTEAFF.

The V gene is TRBV5-1, the J gene TRBJ2-7; no definite D call. The germline V gene has CDR1 SGHRS and CDR2 YFSETQ. The CDR3 has 14 amino acids. V shed 4 bases and J shed 4 bases, with 15 bases lying between them. CDR3 amino acids: CASSPAAQGYEQYF. CDR3 nucleotide sequence: TGCGCCAGCAGCCCTGCGGCGCAAGGATACGAGCAGTACTTC. Filled out from reference TRBV5-1 and TRBJ2-7, the complete variable domain reads KAGVTQTPRYLIKTRGQQVTLSCSPISGHRSVSWYQQTPGQGLQFLFEYFSETQRNKGNFPGRFSGRQFSNSRSEMNVSTLELGDSALYLCASSPAAQGYEQYFGPGTRLTVT.

The CDR3 nucleotides read TGTGCCAGCAGTTTACTGACAGGGATCAATCAGCCCCAGCATTTT. It is translated as CASSLLTGINQPQHF. The rearrangement uses TRBV28 and TRBJ1-5; 7 nucleotides align to TRBD1. Losses at the gene ends were 2 bases for V and 3 bases for J; bases not matched to a gene: 4. The CDR3 has 15 residues. Per the germline V gene, CDR1 is MDHEN and CDR2 is SYDVKM.

The J gene is TRBJ1-6, the V gene TRBV19; 7 bases match TRBD1. V dropped 7 bases and J dropped 10; count of bases not matched to a gene: 7. From germline, CDR1 is LNHDA and CDR2 SQIVND (reference sequence). This CDR3 is built from 13 residues. CDR3 loop: CASKGRGYSPLHF. The CDR3 DNA is TGTGCCAGTAAGGGCAGGGGGTACTCACCCCTCCACTTT.

The V and J genes are TRBV5-1 and TRBJ2-1; tentatively, D is TRBD1 (5 bases). Germline CDR1 SGHRS, CDR2 YFSETQ. V lost 0 bases and J lost 6, with 10 bases in between. The CDR3 is made up of 14 amino acids. CDR3 sequence reads: CASSLGGRGNEQFF. The CDR3 coding sequence is TGCGCCAGCAGCTTGGGGGGTAGGGGCAATGAGCAGTTCTTC.

This chain uses TRBV28 with TRBJ2-2; 7 bases fit TRBD2. Germline trimming cut 7 bases from V and 5 bases from J; bases unmatched to any gene: 13. The CDR3 runs 16 residues. The germline gives CDR1 MDHEN, CDR2 SYDVKM. CDR3 sequence: CASTPIGGIGTGELFF. CDR3 bases: TGTGCCAGCACCCCTATCGGGGGGATCGGGACCGGGGAGCTGTTTTTT.

The rearrangement uses TRBV29-1 and TRBJ2-3; a possible D gene is TRBD2 (6 bases). Per the germline V gene, CDR1 is SQVTM and CDR2 is ANQGSEA. The CDR3 length is 12 residues. Trimming took 4 bases from V and 6 from J, leaving 11 bases between them. CDR3 bases: TGCAGCGTTGTTGGGGGGATGGATACGCAGTATTTT. Amino acids: CSVVGGMDTQYF.

This sequence joins TRBV27 and TRBJ2-2; D is possibly TRBD2 (5 bases). V lost 2 bases, J lost 3 bases, and 22 bases lay in between. CDR3 length: 19 residues. The germline V gene has CDR1 MNHEY and CDR2 SMNVEV (reference sequence). The CDR3 nucleotides read TGTGCCAGCAGTTTAGAGCCCCCCCAACTACGGGGTTACACCGGGGAGCTGTTTTTT. Translating it yields CASSLEPPQLRGYTGELFF.

This clone is a singleton in its sample. V and J are TRBV27 and TRBJ2-1; TRBD2 matches at 10 bases. The trim removed 5 bases at V and 2 bases at J, leaving 6 bases unmatched. Germline lookup yields CDR1 MNHEY and CDR2 SMNVEV (reference sequence). This CDR3 is built from 16 residues. The CDR3 coding sequence is TGTGCCAGCAGTGGAGGGACTAGCGTGGCCTACAATGAGCAGTTCTTC. Translation gives CASSGGTSVAYNEQFF.

This clone was counted only a few times. The chain couples TRBV5-1 to TRBJ2-7, with D unresolved. From germline, CDR1 is SGHRS and CDR2 YFSETQ. Trimming stripped 4 bases from V and 6 bases from J, with 17 bases between. The CDR3 sequence is 14 residues long. The CDR3 sequence: CASSLAGSPTEQYF. CDR3 in DNA: TGCGCCAGCAGCCTCGCAGGCTCCCCAACCGAGCAGTACTTC. Filled out from reference TRBV5-1 and TRBJ2-7, the complete variable domain reads KAGVTQTPRYLIKTRGQQVTLSCSPISGHRSVSWYQQTPGQGLQFLFEYFSETQRNKGNFPGRFSGRQFSNSRSEMNVSTLELGDSALYLCASSLAGSPTEQYFGPGTRLTVT.

The chain combines TRBV24-1 with TRBJ1-2; D unresolved. Germline-derived CDR1 and CDR2 are KGHDR and SFDVKD. This CDR3 region has 11 residues. The V and J ends lost 4 bases and 8 bases respectively, with 7 bases between them. The CDR3 DNA sequence: TGTGCCACCAGTGAAAATTTAGGCTACACCTTC. This translates into CATSENLGYTF.

The V gene is TRBV12-3 or TRBV12-4, the J gene TRBJ1-1; D is ambiguous. V lost 6 bases and J 0 bases, leaving 8 bases between the germline ends. The CDR3 is 13 amino acids. DNA for the CDR3: TGTGCCAGCAGACCGGGTATGAACACTGAAGCTTTCTTT. Its protein product is CASRPGMNTEAFF.

The V and J genes are TRBV28 and TRBJ1-2, with D maybe TRBD1 (5 bases). CDR3 size: 14 residues. V shed 5 bases and J shed 8 bases, with 18 bases lying between them. The V gene's germline CDR1 is MDHEN and CDR2 SYDVKM. The CDR3 bases are TGTGCCAGCAGTACCCCAGGGTCGGCGAGAGGCTACACCTTC. It codes for CASSTPGSARGYTF.

The rearrangement uses TRBV5-4 and TRBJ1-2; possibly TRBD1 for D (6 bases). This CDR3 spans 13 amino acids. The germline V and J ends were trimmed by 4 bases and 4 bases, with 11 bases remaining between them. Germline loops: CDR1 SGHNT, CDR2 YYREEE (reference sequence). In DNA form, the CDR3 reads TGTGCCAGCAGCGAGGAGACAGGCTATGGCTACACCTTC. It specifies CASSEETGYGYTF.